This TCR beta chain was captured by sequencing in a study of CD8 T cells in Susac syndrome. Reverse transcription of about 0.5 to 1 ug RNA used random hexamers. Amplification of TCR beta CDR3 by immunoSEQ multiplex PCR spanned 54 Vbeta and 13 Jbeta. TCRdb itself ran the immunoSEQ multiplex PCR reads through MiXCR, one entry per CDR3 protein. The sample holds a few hundred thousand distinct CDR3 sequences, roughly 94% seen once. TCR beta sequencing was performed on blood CD8+ and CD4+ T cells. The multiple sclerosis controls consisted of treatment-naive patients with relapsing-remitting disease, either stable or active. TEMRA cells were enriched by FACS, and CD4+ and CD8+ T cells were negatively isolated. The CDR3 spans 17 residues. In germline, CDR1 is MRHNA, CDR2 SNTAGT. Losses at the gene ends were 7 bases for V and 0 bases for J; bases not matched to a gene: 12.

The gene calls are TRBV6-4 and TRBJ2-5; 9 nucleotides align to TRBD1. The clonotype originates from a human donor with multiple sclerosis. Material for sequencing was CD4+ T cells from PBMCs. In nucleotides, the CDR3 is TGTGCCAGCACCACTAAGGGGGGACAGGGCAACCAAGAGACCCAGTACTTC. Its translation is CASTTKGGQGNQETQYF.